This paragraph covers one TCR beta chain sequence. The antigen it recognizes is unknown. No much larger clonotype is one base removed from it; base qualities were not supplied. To sequence the TCRbeta CDR3 region, genomic DNA was isolated from the sorted cells. TCRbeta CDR3 regions were sequenced using the immunoSEQ Assay. TCRdb provides this immuneACCESS table in a form limited to in-frame rearrangements. Some clones are lacking; in checked studies, under half of them reflect an unresolved V gene, and why the rest are absent is not known. This sample has 15,000 to 20,000 clones in its table, and more than 80% of those were observed once. 26% of the sample is in the top ten clones. Patients with a history of autoimmune disease or receiving systemic immunosuppression were excluded from the trial. Peripheral blood for TCR sequencing was collected from all dose cohorts at baseline, on cycle 4 day 1, and on cycle 7 day 1. The samples were drawn from a first-in-human, open-label, multicenter phase I dose-escalation trial of ivuxolimab. Adults with locally advanced or metastatic head and neck squamous cell, hepatocellular, melanoma or renal cell carcinoma were enrolled in the trial. Before TCR sequencing, CD4+ T cells and CD8+ T cells from peripheral blood were sorted into separate populations.

The data originate from a study of OX40 agonist ivuxolimab in advanced cancers. In the study overall: Ivuxolimab was a fully human IgG2 agonistic monoclonal antibody targeting the costimulatory receptor OX40 (CD134). Patients were allowed to have had prior anti-PD-1, anti-PD-L1 or anti-CTLA-4 therapy, and around 43% of the dose-escalation patients had been treated with checkpoint inhibitors. The point of sequencing TCRbeta in the periphery was to test whether ivuxolimab changed TCR sequence diversity and drove clonal T-cell expansion. Partial responses were achieved by three dose-escalation patients, of whom one had hepatocellular carcinoma and two had cutaneous melanoma. The paper describes the monotherapy dose-escalation part (N = 52 patients) of the phase I trial of ivuxolimab. In the dose-escalation cohort, approximately 80% of patients were male, and the mean age was around 65 years with a range of roughly 23 to 79. Of the 50 to 55 patients in dose escalation, some 20 had hepatocellular carcinoma, approximately 15 had melanoma, 9 had renal cell carcinoma and 9 had head and neck cancer. Intravenous ivuxolimab was administered to patients every 2 weeks at six dose levels: 0.01, 0.1, 0.3, 1.5, 3 and 10 mg/kg.

V drops 6 bases and J drops 1 base, leaving 15 bases in between. From the germline V gene (reference sequence), CDR1 is SEHNR and CDR2 is FQNEAQ. From its cysteine to its phenylalanine, the CDR3 spans 15 amino acids. Only the CDR3 part of the read is kept: 45 bases, read in frame from the first base. Study-wide conclusions, independent of this receptor: After ivuxolimab, expanded clones were on average more numerous among CD8+ T cells than among CD4+ T cells. Partial responders in the 0.1-3.0 mg/kg groups had among the lowest normalized peripheral clonal expansion, especially among CD8+ T cells. At doses of 0.1 to 3.0 mg/kg, clonal expansion of both CD4+ and CD8+ T cells in blood was seen between baseline and week 6. Low levels of normalized T-cell clonal expansion were also seen in some nonresponding patients. The antigen specificity of the peripheral T cells that underwent clonal expansion was not determined.

The receptor comes from an adult with an advanced solid tumor such as melanoma, head and neck, liver or kidney cancer. The source was CD4+ or CD8+ T cells sorted from blood, collected in a trial of the OX40 agonist ivuxolimab. Rearrangement joined TRBV7-9 to TRBJ2-5, and TRBD1 may be the D gene, going by 5 matching bases. Here is the DNA: TGTGCCAGCAGTTTGGACAAGCCTGCCCAAGAGACCCAGTACTTC. Its protein reads: CASSLDKPAQETQYF.